The clone carrying this TCR beta chain was recorded only once. Its specificity is not known. Additional DNA sequences in this sample encode the identical CDR3. The record originates from a study of cytomegalovirus exposure and HLA in healthy donors. Study-wide points: Compared with the approximately 680-donor mean, an Asian-associated ancestry cluster reportedly had fewer N-insertions, according to a later analysis. For most subjects, TCR beta sequences were reported to predict HLA-A and HLA-B alleles with accuracy. A later look showed TCR association rates differing by HLA locus, highest for DRB1 and lowest for HLA-C. TRBV6-2, TRBV6-3 and some other V segments were unresolvable in 87-base-pair reads.

Use of 60 Vbeta and 13 Jbeta primers characterized the PCR. Some clones are missing from TCRdb's copy, which holds only in-frame ones; the method was immunoSEQ multiplex PCR. The top ten hold roughly 2.1% of the sample, which has about 140,000 clones, approximately 82% seen once. J was trimmed by 8 bases and V by 5 bases; bases with no gene match: 11. CDR3 length: 15 residues. Germline V gene data show CDR1 as SEHNR and CDR2 as FQNEAQ (reference sequence). The gene calls are TRBV7-9 and TRBJ1-2; TRBD1 aligns across 10 bases. The sequence was obtained from a woman in her thirties or forties in good health and CMV-seronegative. The sample comprised PBMCs. CDR3 in amino acids: CASSIGTGAARGYTF. CDR3 DNA sequence: TGTGCCAGCAGCATTGGGACAGGGGCGGCTAGGGGCTACACCTTC.